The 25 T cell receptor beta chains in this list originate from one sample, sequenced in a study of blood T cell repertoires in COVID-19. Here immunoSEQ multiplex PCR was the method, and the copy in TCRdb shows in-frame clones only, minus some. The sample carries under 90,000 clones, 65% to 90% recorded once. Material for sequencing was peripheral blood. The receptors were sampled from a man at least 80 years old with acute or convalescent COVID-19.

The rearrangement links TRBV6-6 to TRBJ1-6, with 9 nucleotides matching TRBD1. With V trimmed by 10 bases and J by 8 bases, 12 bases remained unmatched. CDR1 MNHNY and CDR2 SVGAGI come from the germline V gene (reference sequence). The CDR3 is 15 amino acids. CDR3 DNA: TGTGCCATCAGAGGACAGGGGCGAGAGTATTCACCCCTCCACTTT. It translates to CAIRGQGREYSPLHF.

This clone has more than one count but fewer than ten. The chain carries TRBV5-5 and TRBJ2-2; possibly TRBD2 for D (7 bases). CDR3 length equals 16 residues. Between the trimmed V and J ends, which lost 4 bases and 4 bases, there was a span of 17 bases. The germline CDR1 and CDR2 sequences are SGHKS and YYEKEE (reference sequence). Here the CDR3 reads CASSPMGGGLTGELFF. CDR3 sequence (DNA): TGTGCCAGCAGCCCTATGGGGGGGGGCCTCACCGGGGAGCTGTTTTTT.

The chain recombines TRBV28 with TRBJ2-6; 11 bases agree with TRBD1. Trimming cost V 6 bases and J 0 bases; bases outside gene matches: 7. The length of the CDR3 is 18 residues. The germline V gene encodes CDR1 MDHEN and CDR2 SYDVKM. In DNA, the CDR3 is TGTGCCAGCAGGGGACAGGGGGGGTTGAGCTCTGGGGCCAACGTCCTGACTTTC. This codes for CASRGQGGLSSGANVLTF.

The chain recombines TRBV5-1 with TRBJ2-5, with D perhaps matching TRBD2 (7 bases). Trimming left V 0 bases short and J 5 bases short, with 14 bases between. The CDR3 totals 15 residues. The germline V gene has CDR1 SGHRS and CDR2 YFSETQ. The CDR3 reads CASSLDPGGRETQYF. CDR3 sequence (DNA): TGCGCCAGCAGCTTGGACCCGGGGGGCCGGGAGACCCAGTACTTC. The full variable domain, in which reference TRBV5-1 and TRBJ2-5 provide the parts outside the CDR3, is KAGVTQTPRYLIKTRGQQVTLSCSPISGHRSVSWYQQTPGQGLQFLFEYFSETQRNKGNFPGRFSGRQFSNSRSEMNVSTLELGDSALYLCASSLDPGGRETQYFGPGTRLLVL.

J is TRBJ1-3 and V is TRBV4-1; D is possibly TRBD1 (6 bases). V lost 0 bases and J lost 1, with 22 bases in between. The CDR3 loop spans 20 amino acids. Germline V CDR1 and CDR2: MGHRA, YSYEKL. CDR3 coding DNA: TGCGCCAGCAGCCAAGACTCAGGGGCCGAAAGTCAAGTTTCTGGAAACACCATATATTTT. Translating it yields CASSQDSGAESQVSGNTIYF.

The CDR3 region is CASSEYRDGNTIYF. The CDR3 nucleotides are TGCGCCAGCAGTGAATACAGGGATGGAAACACCATATATTTT. J is TRBJ1-3 and V is TRBV10-1; D is possibly TRBD1 (6 bases). CDR1 WNHNN and CDR2 SYGVQD come from the germline V gene (reference sequence). CDR3 length: 14 amino acids. V was shortened by 3 bases and J by 3 bases, with 9 bases between the two germline ends.

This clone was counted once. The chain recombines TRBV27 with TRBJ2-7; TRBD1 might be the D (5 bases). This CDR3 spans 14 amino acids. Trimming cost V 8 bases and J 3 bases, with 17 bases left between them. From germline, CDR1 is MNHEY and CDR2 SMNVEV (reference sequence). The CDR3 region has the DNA TGTGCCAGCCGAACCTCAGACAGCCGCTACGAGCAGTACTTC. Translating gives CASRTSDSRYEQYF.

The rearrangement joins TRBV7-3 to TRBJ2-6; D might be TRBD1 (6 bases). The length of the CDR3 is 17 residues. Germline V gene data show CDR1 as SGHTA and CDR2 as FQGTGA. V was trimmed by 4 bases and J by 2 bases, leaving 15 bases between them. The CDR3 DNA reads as TGTGCCAGCAGCTCAAACCCACAGGGACCTGGGGCCAACGTCCTGACTTTC. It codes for CASSSNPQGPGANVLTF.

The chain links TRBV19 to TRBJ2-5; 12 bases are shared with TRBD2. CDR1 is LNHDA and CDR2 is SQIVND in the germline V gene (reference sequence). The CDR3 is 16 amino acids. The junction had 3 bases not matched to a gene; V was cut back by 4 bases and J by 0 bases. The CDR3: CASSTGLAGNQETQYF. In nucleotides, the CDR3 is TGTGCCAGTAGTACAGGACTAGCGGGGAACCAAGAGACCCAGTACTTC.

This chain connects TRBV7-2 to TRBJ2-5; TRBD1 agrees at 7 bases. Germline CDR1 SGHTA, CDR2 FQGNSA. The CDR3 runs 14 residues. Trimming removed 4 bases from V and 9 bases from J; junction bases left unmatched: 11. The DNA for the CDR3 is TGTGCCAGCAGCTCCGGGACAGCCCTGGGGGCCCAGTACTTC. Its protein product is CASSSGTALGAQYF.

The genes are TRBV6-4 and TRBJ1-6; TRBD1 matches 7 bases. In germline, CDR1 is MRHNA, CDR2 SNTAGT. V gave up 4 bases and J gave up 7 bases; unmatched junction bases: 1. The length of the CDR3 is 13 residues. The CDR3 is CASSVQGNSPLHF. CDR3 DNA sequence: TGTGCCAGCAGTGTACAGGGGAATTCACCCCTCCACTTT.

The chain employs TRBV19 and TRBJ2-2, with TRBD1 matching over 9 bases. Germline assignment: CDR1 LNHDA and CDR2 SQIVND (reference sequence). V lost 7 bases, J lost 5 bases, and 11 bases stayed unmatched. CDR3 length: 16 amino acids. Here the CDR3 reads CASIAPGQGWTGELFF. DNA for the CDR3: TGTGCCAGTATCGCGCCCGGACAGGGGTGGACCGGGGAGCTGTTTTTT.

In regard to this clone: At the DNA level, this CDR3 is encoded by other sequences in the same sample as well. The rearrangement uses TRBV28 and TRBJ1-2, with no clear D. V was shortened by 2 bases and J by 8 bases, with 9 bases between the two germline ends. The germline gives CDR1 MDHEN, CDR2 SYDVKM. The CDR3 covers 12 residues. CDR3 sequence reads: CASSLAGFGYTF. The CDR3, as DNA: TGTGCCAGCAGTTTAGCGGGATTCGGCTACACCTTC.

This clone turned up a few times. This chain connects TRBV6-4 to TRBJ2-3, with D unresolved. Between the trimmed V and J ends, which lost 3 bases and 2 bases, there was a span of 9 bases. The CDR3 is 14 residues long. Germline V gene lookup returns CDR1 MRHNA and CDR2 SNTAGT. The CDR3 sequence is CASSENSLTDTQYF. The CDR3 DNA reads TGTGCCAGCAGTGAGAACAGCCTCACAGATACGCAGTATTTT.

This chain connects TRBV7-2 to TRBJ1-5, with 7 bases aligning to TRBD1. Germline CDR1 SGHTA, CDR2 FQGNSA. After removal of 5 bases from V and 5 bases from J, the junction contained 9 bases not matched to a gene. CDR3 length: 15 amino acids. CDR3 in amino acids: CASSPTGQNDQPQHF. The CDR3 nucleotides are TGTGCCAGCAGCCCAACGGGACAGAATGATCAGCCCCAGCATTTT. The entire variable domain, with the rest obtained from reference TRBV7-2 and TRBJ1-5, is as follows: GAGVSQSPSNKVTEKGKDVELRCDPISGHTALYWYRQSLGQGLEFLIYFQGNSAPDKSGLPSDRFSAERTGGSVSTLTIQRTQQEDSAVYLCASSPTGQNDQPQHFGDGTRLSIL.

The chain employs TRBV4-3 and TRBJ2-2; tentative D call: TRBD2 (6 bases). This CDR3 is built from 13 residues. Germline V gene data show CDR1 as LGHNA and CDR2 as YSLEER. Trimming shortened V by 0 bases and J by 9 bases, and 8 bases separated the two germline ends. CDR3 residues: CASSQDGRWELFF. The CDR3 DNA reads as TGCGCCAGCAGCCAAGATGGGAGGTGGGAGCTGTTTTTT.

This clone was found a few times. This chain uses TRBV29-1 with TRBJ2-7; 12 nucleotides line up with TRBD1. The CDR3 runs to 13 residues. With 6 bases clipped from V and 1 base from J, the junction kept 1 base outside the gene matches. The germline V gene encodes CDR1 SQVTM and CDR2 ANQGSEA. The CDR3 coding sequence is TGCAGCGTGGGACAGGGGGCTTCCTACGAGCAGTACTTC. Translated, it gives CSVGQGASYEQYF.

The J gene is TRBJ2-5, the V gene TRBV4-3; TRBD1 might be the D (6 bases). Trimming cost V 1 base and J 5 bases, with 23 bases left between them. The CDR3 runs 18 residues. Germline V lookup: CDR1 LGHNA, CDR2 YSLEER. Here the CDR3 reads CASSQGRITGSFIETQYF. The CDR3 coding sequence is TGCGCCAGCAGCCAAGGAAGGATAACAGGGTCCTTTATTGAGACCCAGTACTTC.

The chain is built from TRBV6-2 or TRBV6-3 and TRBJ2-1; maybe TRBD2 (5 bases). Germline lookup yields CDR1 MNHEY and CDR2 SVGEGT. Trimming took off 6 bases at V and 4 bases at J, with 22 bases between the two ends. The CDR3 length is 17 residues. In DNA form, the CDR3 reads TGTGCCAGCAGCCGCCGAGGTCCCTTAAGGACTTACAATGAGCAGTTCTTC. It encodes CASSRRGPLRTYNEQFF.

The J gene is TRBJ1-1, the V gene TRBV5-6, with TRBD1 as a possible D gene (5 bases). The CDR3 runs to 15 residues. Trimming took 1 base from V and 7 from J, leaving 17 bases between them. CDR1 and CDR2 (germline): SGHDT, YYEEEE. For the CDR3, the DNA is TGTGCCAGCAGCTTGTTACGGGGGATGGGCGGTGAAGCTTTCTTT. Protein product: CASSLLRGMGGEAFF.

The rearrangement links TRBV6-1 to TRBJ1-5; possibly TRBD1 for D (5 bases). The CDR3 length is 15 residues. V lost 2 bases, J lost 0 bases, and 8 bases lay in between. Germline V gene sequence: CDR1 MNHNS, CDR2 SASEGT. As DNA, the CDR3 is TGTGCCAGCAGTGAACAGGGCACTAGCAATCAGCCCCAGCATTTT. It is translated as CASSEQGTSNQPQHF.

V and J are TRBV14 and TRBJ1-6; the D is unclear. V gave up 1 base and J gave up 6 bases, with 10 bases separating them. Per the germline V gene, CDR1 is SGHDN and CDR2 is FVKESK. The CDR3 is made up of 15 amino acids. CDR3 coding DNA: TGTGCCAGCAGCCAAGTTAACGGGATTAATTCACCCCTCCACTTT. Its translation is CASSQVNGINSPLHF.

DNA for the CDR3: TGTGCCAGTAACCGGAGGGACTTGCATTCACCCCTCCACTTT. Its translation is CASNRRDLHSPLHF. V is TRBV5-6 and J is TRBJ1-6, with D possibly matching TRBD1 (5 bases). Trimming took 8 bases from V and 8 from J, leaving 17 bases between them. The V gene's germline CDR1 is SGHDT and CDR2 YYEEEE. The CDR3 consists of 14 residues. The variable domain in full, completed from reference TRBV5-6 and TRBJ1-6, reads DAGVTQSPTHLIKTRGQQVTLRCSPKSGHDTVSWYQQALGQGPQFIFQYYEEEERQRGNFPDRFSGHQFPNYSSELNVNALLLGDSALYLCASNRRDLHSPLHFGNGTRLTVT.

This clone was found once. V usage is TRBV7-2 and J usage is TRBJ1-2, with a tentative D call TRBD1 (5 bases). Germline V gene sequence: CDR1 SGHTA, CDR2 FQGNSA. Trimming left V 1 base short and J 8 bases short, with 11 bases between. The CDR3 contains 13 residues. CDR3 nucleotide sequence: TGTGCCAGCAGCTTAGTCAGGGCGGGGGGCTACACCTTC. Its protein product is CASSLVRAGGYTF.

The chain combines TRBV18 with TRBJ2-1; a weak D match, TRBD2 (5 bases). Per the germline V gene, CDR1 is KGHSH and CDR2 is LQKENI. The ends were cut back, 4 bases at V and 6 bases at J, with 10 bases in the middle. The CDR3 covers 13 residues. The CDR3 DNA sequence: TGTGCCAGCTCACGGCTAGCCCCCAATGAGCAGTTCTTC. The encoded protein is CASSRLAPNEQFF.